Detailed here is one T cell receptor beta chain. Participants' own reports of clinical history determined their cohort assignment. CDR3 length equals 16 residues. Germline-derived CDR1 and CDR2 are MGHRA and YSYEKL. The V and J ends lost 0 bases and 0 bases respectively, with 11 bases between them. Original processing methods: Reference gene primer amplification gave nucleated cell count estimates. Measured with immunoSEQ multiplex PCR; TCRdb has only the in-frame clones, and not every one. That table is the source of V, J and clone size, and D and trimming were worked out from the DNA. The table shows hundreds of thousands of clones, with around 90% occurring only once. This sample was taken from a study of blood T cell repertoires in COVID-19. Study-wide background: Whether acute or convalescent, the COVID-19 samples came from the United States, Italy and Spain. PBMCs, B-cell-depleted T cells, or T cells were the source of the cDNA or gDNA that made up the material.

This chain uses TRBV4-1 with TRBJ1-2, with no clear D. Sequencing was performed on PBMCs or T cells enriched from blood (not recorded which). This receptor was obtained from a woman aged 18-35 years who had recovered from COVID-19. CDR3 in DNA: TGCGCCAGCAGCCAAGATGTAAACAGACCTAACTATGGCTACACCTTC. Translated: CASSQDVNRPNYGYTF.